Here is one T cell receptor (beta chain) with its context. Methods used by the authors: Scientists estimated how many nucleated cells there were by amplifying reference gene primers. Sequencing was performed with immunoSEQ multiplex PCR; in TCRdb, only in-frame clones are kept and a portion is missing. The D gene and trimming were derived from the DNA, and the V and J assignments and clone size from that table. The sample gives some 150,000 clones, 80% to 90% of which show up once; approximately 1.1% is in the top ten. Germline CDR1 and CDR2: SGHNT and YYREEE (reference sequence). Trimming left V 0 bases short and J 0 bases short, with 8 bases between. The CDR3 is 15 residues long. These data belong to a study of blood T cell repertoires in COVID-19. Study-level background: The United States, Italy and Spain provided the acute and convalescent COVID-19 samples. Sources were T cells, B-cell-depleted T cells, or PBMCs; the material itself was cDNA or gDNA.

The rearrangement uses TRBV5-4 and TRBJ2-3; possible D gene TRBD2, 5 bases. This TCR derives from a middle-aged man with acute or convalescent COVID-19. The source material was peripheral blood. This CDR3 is CASSLAAGSTDTQYF. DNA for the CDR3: TGTGCCAGCAGCTTGGCTGCGGGTAGCACAGATACGCAGTATTTT.